This is a list of T cell receptor beta chains from one sample in a study of CXCR3-negative and CXCR3-positive naive CD8 T cells. TCRdb reanalyzed the 5' RACE reads, giving one entry per CDR3 protein sequence and no DNA. The record lists some 56,000 distinct CDR3 sequences, of which the ten most abundant hold 20% to 25%. Sequencing was done on a sample of memory CD8+ T cells from blood. The receptors come from a human donor in good health. Some clones in this sample may be carry-over from other donors' samples. CDR3s include the opening cysteine and the closing phenylalanine or tryptophan. The listing skips clone size in some rows; elsewhere it reads once, few, many or a size class.

>TRBJ2-7|NA|TRBV29-1
CSVGWGGSYEQYF
>TRBJ2-3|NA|TRBV11-2
CASSLEGNPSDTQYF
>TRBJ2-7|NA|TRBV29-1
CSVEVPLGMGEQYF
>TRBJ1-1|NA|TRBV3-1
CASSQDLRGYANTEAFF
>TRBJ1-1|NA|TRBV29-1
CSASDPGNTEAFF
>TRBJ1-1|NA|TRBV4-3
CASSQSTGWNTEAFF
>TRBJ2-7|NA|TRBV11-2
CASSSGLGDYEQYF
>TRBJ1-1|NA|TRBV5-1
CASSSEQGLETEAFF
>TRBJ1-1|NA|TRBV5-1
CASSLLGTHHLNTEAFF
>TRBJ1-1|NA|TRBV30
CAWSPTGLLMNTEAFF
>TRBJ1-1|NA|TRBV29-1
CSFRGPTEAFF
>TRBJ2-3|NA|TRBV2
CASRVPTGGMLDTQYF
>TRBJ2-7|NA|TRBV7-2
CASSLPGGAYEQYF
>TRBJ2-7|NA|TRBV7-3
CASSLTKGSSGASGEQYF
>TRBJ2-7|NA|TRBV11-2
CASSPAWGLYF
>TRBJ2-7|NA|TRBV29-1
CSAGGEREAPYEQHF
>TRBJ1-2|NA|TRBV7-2
CASSWGQGDYGYTF
>TRBJ2-7|NA|TRBV29-1
CSVVQGGGPYEQYF
>TRBJ2-3|NA|TRBV20-1
CSADETSESTDTQYF
>TRBJ2-7|NA|TRBV7-6
CASSLYGGQDSEQYF
>TRBJ2-3|NA|TRBV7-6
CASSYTSGDRTDTQYF
>TRBJ1-6|NA|TRBV12-3/TRBV12-4
CASSRDRVTPLHF
>TRBJ2-7|NA|TRBV7-9
CASSPAQSYTYEQYF
>TRBJ2-4|NA|TRBV11-2
CASSLRGGRDIQYF
>TRBJ2-1|large|TRBV12-3/TRBV12-4
CASSTPRGSWNNEQFF
>TRBJ2-3|NA|TRBV7-9
CASSPLGGRTDTQYF
>TRBJ2-7|NA|TRBV7-9
CASSWTGPGLNEQYF
>TRBJ2-7|NA|TRBV7-6
CASSLASQTYEQYF
>TRBJ2-1|NA|TRBV28
CASRGGSYNEQFF
>TRBJ2-5|NA|TRBV29-1
CSVDTLGDILGETQYF
>TRBJ2-7|NA|TRBV3-1
CASSLGTQYEQYF
>TRBJ2-7|NA|TRBV6-2/TRBV6-3
CASRPGAWGPNYEQYF
>TRBJ1-2|NA|TRBV7-9
CASSFREPPRTGNYGYTF